These 16 T cell receptor beta chains came from one sample sequenced in a study of glioma-infiltrating T cells. Using RNA template, CDR3s of TCR alpha and beta were amplified with iRepertoire arm-PCR. TCRdb re-called the multiplex PCR reads through MiXCR, storing one row per CDR3 protein. Among around 190,000 distinct CDR3 sequences listed, roughly 45% were seen once. Sequencing input: glioma tissue, nonneoplastic brain tissue, or PBMCs (not recorded which). The receptors stem from a human donor with low-grade glioma or glioblastoma, undergoing nonglioma brain surgery, or in good health (not recorded which).

The genes are TRBV28 and TRBJ2-7; 7 bases map to TRBD1. V gave up 4 bases and J gave up 5 bases; unmatched junction bases: 11. The CDR3 runs to 15 residues. Germline-derived CDR1 and CDR2 are MDHEN and SYDVKM. The CDR3, as DNA: TGTGCCAGCAGTTCCACATCGGGACAGAGCCACGAGCAGTACTTC. Protein: CASSSTSGQSHEQYF.

This clonotype was recorded many times. This rearrangement joins TRBV20-1 to TRBJ1-4, with 10 bases aligning to TRBD1. The CDR3 covers 16 residues. Germline lookup yields CDR1 DFQATT and CDR2 SNEGSKA (reference sequence). V dropped 3 bases and J dropped 8; count of bases not matched to a gene: 12. This CDR3 reads CSASEVTGGPREKLFF. Written as DNA, the CDR3 is TGCAGTGCTAGTGAAGTGACAGGGGGCCCCAGGGAAAAACTGTTTTTT.

V usage is TRBV19 and J usage is TRBJ1-6; D ambiguous. The germline CDR1 and CDR2 sequences are LNHDA and SQIVND (reference sequence). CDR3 length equals 14 residues. With 7 bases removed from V and 0 bases from J, the gap between germline ends came to 7 bases. The CDR3 DNA follows: TGTGCCAGTACGCAGAGCTCCTATAATTCACCCCTCCACTTT. As protein: CASTQSSYNSPLHF.

The chain combines TRBV7-9 with TRBJ2-3, with 9 bases identical to TRBD2. The germline V gene encodes CDR1 SEHNR and CDR2 FQNEAQ (reference sequence). This CDR3 region has 18 residues. The junction had 15 bases not matched to a gene; V was cut back by 6 bases and J by 2 bases. The CDR3: CASSGRRASGTYTDTQYF. The CDR3 coding sequence is TGTGCCAGCAGTGGGAGGCGGGCTAGCGGGACCTACACAGATACGCAGTATTTT.

Concerning this clonotype itself: A single base separates this from a much larger clone, so it may be a read error. The chain joins TRBV7-2 to TRBJ2-3; no firm D call. The germline V gene encodes CDR1 SGHTA and CDR2 FQGNSA. CDR3 length equals 12 residues. The germline V and J ends were trimmed by 7 bases and 2 bases, with 7 bases remaining between them. For the CDR3, the DNA is TGTGCCAGCAACCCAGACACAGATACGCAGTATTTT. Protein: CASNPDTDTQYF. The full variable domain, with the rest looked up from reference TRBV7-2 and TRBJ2-3, is GAGVSQSPSNKVTEKGKDVELRCDPISGHTALYWYRQSLGQGLEFLIYFQGNSAPDKSGLPSDRFSAERTGGSVSTLTIQRTQQEDSAVYLCASNPDTDTQYFGPGTRLTVL.

This clonotype turned up a few times. This chain uses TRBV2 with TRBJ1-5, with D maybe TRBD1 (5 bases). Deletions cut 4 bases from V and 4 bases from J, with 11 bases between. The CDR3 runs to 14 residues. CDR1 is SNHLY and CDR2 is FYNNEI in the germline V gene. CDR3: CASSGARENQPQHF. Here the CDR3 DNA reads TGTGCCAGCAGTGGGGCCAGGGAAAATCAGCCCCAGCATTTT.

Of note for this clonotype: It may be a read error: a sequence one base away is much more abundant. The conserved final phenylalanine or tryptophan is absent from the CDR3, which likely points to a read error. The chain carries TRBV29-1 and TRBJ1-1, with D unclear. Germline CDR1 is SQVTM and CDR2 is ANQGSEA. The V end lost 6 bases, the J end lost 1 base, and 12 bases lay between the germline ends. CDR3 length: 13 residues. The CDR3 DNA reads as TGCAGCGTGAGAAGCGGAGGGAACACTGAAGCTTTCTCT. It yields the protein CSVRSGGNTEAFS.

The CDR3 coding sequence is TGTGCCAGCACTGCCTTTGGGGCAGAGAGATACGAGCAGTACTTC. Protein: CASTAFGAERYEQYF. V gene TRBV11-2 combines with J gene TRBJ2-7, with D perhaps TRBD1 (5 bases). The CDR3 loop spans 15 amino acids. V was trimmed by 7 bases and J by 4 bases, leaving 20 bases between them. Germline CDR1 reads SGHAT; CDR2 reads FQNNGV.

This clonotype was recorded a few times. This rearrangement joins TRBV29-1 to TRBJ2-5; 9 positions match TRBD2. V dropped 6 bases and J dropped 5; count of bases not matched to a gene: 13. CDR1 SQVTM and CDR2 ANQGSEA come from the germline V gene. The CDR3 length is 15 residues. The CDR3 region is CSVAYLSGSRETQYF. CDR3 nucleotide sequence: TGCAGCGTAGCCTACCTTAGCGGGAGTCGGGAGACCCAGTACTTC.

The gene calls are TRBV7-9 and TRBJ2-5, with D possibly being TRBD2 (6 bases). V was shortened by 4 bases and J by 5 bases, with 14 bases between the two germline ends. The CDR3 consists of 14 residues. The germline CDR1 and CDR2 sequences are SEHNR and FQNEAQ (reference sequence). The CDR3 region is CASSSTRSLETQYF. The CDR3 nucleotides read TGTGCCAGCAGCTCGACTAGGTCCTTGGAGACCCAGTACTTC.

The count of this clonotype is one. This may be a read error, as it is one base from a much larger clone. V is TRBV7-6 and J is TRBJ1-2, with 7 positions matching TRBD1. The CDR3 totals 13 residues. Germline lookup yields CDR1 SGHVS and CDR2 FNYEAQ. The CDR3 nucleotides read TGTGCCAGCAGCCTCGGACAGGCCTATGTCTACACCTTC. Translation gives CASSLGQAYVYTF.

This clonotype appeared a few times. This may come from a read error, since a much larger clone is one base off. V and J are TRBV2 and TRBJ1-2; maybe TRBD1 (5 bases). CDR1 SNHLY and CDR2 FYNNEI come from the germline V gene. CDR3 length equals 12 residues. CDR3 nucleotide sequence: TGTGCCAGCAGTGCAGGGAGAAATGGCTACGCCTTC. Protein product: CASSAGRNGYAF.

The V call is TRBV18, the J call TRBJ2-3, with a possible D match to TRBD1 (5 bases). V shed 6 bases and J shed 5 bases, with 21 bases lying between them. The CDR3 has 16 amino acids. Germline V gene sequence: CDR1 KGHSH, CDR2 LQKENI. CDR3 sequence: CASSPDLPGSGDTQYF. The DNA of the CDR3 is TGTGCCAGCTCTCCTGACCTACCAGGGTCAGGAGATACGCAGTATTTT.

The table lists this clonotype with many counts. The V and J genes are TRBV20-1 and TRBJ2-1; 12 bases agree with TRBD2. V lost 4 bases, J lost 4 bases, and 8 bases stayed unmatched. This CDR3 is 16 amino acids long. Germline lookup yields CDR1 DFQATT and CDR2 SNEGSKA (reference sequence). The CDR3 protein is CSAKFPGTSGYNEQFF. The CDR3 DNA reads as TGCAGTGCTAAATTCCCAGGGACTAGCGGGTACAATGAGCAGTTCTTC.

This clonotype has a count of ten or more. This rearrangement joins TRBV6-6 to TRBJ2-7; D is undetermined. Trimming left V 0 bases short and J 5 bases short, with 11 bases between. The germline CDR1 and CDR2 sequences are MNHNY and SVGAGI (reference sequence). This CDR3 comprises 14 residues. CDR3 protein: CASSYSIIGNEQYF. The CDR3, as DNA: TGTGCCAGCAGTTACTCGATCATAGGGAACGAGCAGTACTTC.

Points on this clonotype: This could be a read error, since a much larger clone is one nucleotide away. The chain recombines TRBV3-1 with TRBJ1-1; maybe TRBD1 (5 bases). The CDR3 loop spans 14 amino acids. Trimming shortened V by 8 bases and J by 0 bases, and 13 bases separated the two germline ends. Germline-derived CDR1 and CDR2 are LGHDT and YNNKEL (reference sequence). CDR3 amino acids: CASDSGRMNTEAFF. CDR3 in DNA: TGTGCCAGCGACTCGGGACGGATGAACACTGAAGCTTTCTTT.